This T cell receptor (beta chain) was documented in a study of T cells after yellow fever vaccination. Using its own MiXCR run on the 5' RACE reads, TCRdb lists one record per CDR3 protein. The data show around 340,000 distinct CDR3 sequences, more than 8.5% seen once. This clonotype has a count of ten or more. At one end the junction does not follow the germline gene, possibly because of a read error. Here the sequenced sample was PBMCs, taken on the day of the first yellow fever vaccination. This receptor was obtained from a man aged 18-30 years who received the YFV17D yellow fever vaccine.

The CDR3 sequence is CASSPDSNQPQHF. The CDR3 DNA reads TGTGCCAGCAGCCCCGATAGCAATCAGCCCCAGCATTTT. J is TRBJ1-5 and V is TRBV5-1; unclear D gene. From germline, CDR1 is SGHRS and CDR2 YFSETQ. The CDR3 length is 13 residues.